This record concerns one T cell receptor beta chain sequence. An end of the junction does not agree with germline; a read error may underlie this. The entry originates in a study of CDR3 diversity in severe acne. The CDR3 extends over 13 amino acids. Germline V gene lookup returns CDR1 DFQATT and CDR2 SNEGSKA (reference sequence). Via MiXCR, TCRdb re-called the PCR reads, giving one row per CDR3 protein. The table has some 84,000 distinct CDR3 sequences, 45% to 50% seen once. This TCR was sampled from a male donor in good health, serving as a control. V usage is TRBV20-1 and J usage is TRBJ1-4; D gene unclear. The sample taken for sequencing was blood. The CDR3 sequence is CSALRSTNEKLFF. Here the CDR3 DNA reads TGCAGTGCTTTGAGATCCACTAATGAAAAGCTGTTTTTT.